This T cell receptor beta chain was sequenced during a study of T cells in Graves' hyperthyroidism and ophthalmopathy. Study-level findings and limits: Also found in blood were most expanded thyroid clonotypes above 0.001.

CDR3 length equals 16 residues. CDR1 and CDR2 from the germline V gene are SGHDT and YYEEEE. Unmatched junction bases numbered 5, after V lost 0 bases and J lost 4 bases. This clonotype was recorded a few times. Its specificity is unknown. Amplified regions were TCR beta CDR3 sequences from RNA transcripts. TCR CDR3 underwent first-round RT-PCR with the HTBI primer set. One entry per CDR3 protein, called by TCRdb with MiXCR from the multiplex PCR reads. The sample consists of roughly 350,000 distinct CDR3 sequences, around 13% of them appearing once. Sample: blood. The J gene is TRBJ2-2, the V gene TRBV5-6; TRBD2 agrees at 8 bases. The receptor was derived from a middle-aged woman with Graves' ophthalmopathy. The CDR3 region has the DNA TGTGCCAGCAGCTTGGACGGGGGGGCCTCCACCGGGGAGCTGTTTTTT. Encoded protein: CASSLDGGASTGELFF.